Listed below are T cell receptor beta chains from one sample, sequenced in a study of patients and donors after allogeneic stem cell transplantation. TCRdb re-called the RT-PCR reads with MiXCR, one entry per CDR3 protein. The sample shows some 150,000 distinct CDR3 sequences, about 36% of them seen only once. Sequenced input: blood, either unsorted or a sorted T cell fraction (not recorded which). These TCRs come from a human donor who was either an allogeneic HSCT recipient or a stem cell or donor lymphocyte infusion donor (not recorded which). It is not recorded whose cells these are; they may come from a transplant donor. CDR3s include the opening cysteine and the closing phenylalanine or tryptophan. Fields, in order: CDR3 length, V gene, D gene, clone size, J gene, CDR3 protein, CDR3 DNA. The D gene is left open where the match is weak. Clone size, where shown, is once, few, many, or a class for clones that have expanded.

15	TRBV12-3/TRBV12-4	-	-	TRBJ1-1	CASSLGELRNTEAFF	TGTGCCAGCAGCTTAGGAGAGTTGCGGAACACTGAAGCTTTCTTT
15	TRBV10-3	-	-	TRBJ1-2	CAISGLGSLNYGYTF	TGTGCCATCAGTGGCCTCGGGAGTCTAAACTATGGCTACACCTTC
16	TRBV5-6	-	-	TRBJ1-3	CASSRGQSSSGNTIYF	TGTGCCAGCAGCCGAGGACAGTCTTCCTCTGGAAACACCATATATTTT
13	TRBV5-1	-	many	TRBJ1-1	CASSLAENTEAFF	TGCGCCAGCAGCTTGGCAGAGAACACTGAAGCTTTCTTT
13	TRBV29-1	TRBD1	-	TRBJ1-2	CSVDGQGAGGYTF	TGCAGCGTGGATGGACAGGGGGCTGGAGGCTACACCTTC
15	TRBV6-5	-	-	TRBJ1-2	CATADFRGATNGYTF	TGTGCCACAGCAGATTTTCGGGGCGCCACCAATGGCTACACCTTC
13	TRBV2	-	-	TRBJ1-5	CASRLGAGQPQHF	TGTGCCAGCAGGCTGGGGGCGGGGCAGCCCCAGCATTTT
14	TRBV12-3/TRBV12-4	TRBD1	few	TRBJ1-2	CASSDMDRAYGYTF	TGTGCCAGCAGTGATATGGACAGGGCCTATGGCTACACCTTC
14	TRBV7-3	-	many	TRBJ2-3	CASSSLTGTDTQYF	TGTGCCAGCAGCTCTCTGACTGGGACAGATACGCAGTATTTT
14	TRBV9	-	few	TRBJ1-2	CASSVGGTNYGYTF	TGTGCCAGCAGCGTCGGGGGGACCAACTATGGCTACACCTTC
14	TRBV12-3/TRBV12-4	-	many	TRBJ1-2	CASSFRRFNYGYTF	TGTGCCAGCAGTTTCAGGCGATTCAACTATGGCTACACCTTC
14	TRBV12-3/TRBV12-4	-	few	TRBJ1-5	CASSFWGREQPQHF	TGTGCCAGCAGTTTCTGGGGAAGGGAACAGCCCCAGCATTTT
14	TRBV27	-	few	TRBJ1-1	CASSYDLMNTEAFF	TGTGCCAGCAGTTATGACCTCATGAACACTGAAGCTTTCTTT
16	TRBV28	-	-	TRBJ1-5	CASSLSGTGWGQPQHF	TGTGCCAGCAGTTTATCCGGCACAGGGTGGGGACAGCCCCAGCATTTT
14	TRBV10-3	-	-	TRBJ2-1	CAISAGTNDNEQFF	TGTGCCATCAGTGCCGGGACCAACGACAATGAGCAGTTCTTC
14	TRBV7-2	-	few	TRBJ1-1	CASSPPMANTEAFF	TGTGCCAGCAGCCCACCAATGGCGAACACTGAAGCTTTCTTT
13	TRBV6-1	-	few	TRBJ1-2	CASSEDLRYGYTF	TGTGCCAGCAGTGAAGATCTGCGCTATGGCTACACCTTC
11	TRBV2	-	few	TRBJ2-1	CASQVYNEQFF	TGTGCCAGTCAGGTCTACAATGAGCAGTTCTTC
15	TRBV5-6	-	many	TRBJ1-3	CASSLAGGSGNTIYF	TGTGCCAGCAGCTTGGCAGGAGGGTCTGGAAACACCATATATTTT
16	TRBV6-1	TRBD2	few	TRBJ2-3	CASSWTSGAYTDTQYF	TGTGCCAGCAGTTGGACTAGCGGGGCCTACACAGATACGCAGTATTTT
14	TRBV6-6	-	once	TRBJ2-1	CASSSRGSYNEQFF	TGTGCCAGCAGTAGTCGGGGCTCCTACAATGAGCAGTTCTTC
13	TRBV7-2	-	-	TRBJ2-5	CASSFDPLETQYF	TGTGCCAGCAGCTTCGATCCCTTGGAGACCCAGTACTTC
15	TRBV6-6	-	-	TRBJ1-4	CASYGPGRANEKLFF	TGTGCCAGCTACGGACCAGGGCGAGCTAATGAAAAACTGTTTTTT
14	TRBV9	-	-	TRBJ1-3	CASSSPMTGNTIYF	TGTGCCAGCAGCTCCCCGATGACGGGAAACACCATATATTTT
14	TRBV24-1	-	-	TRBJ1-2	CATSEPTWEHGYTF	TGTGCCACCAGTGAGCCGACTTGGGAGCATGGCTACACCTTC
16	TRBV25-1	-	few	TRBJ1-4	CASSARGDRTNEKLFF	TGTGCCAGCAGTGCCCGAGGAGACAGGACTAATGAAAAACTGTTTTTT
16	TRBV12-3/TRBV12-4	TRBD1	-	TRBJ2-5	CASRSAQGASQETQYF	TGTGCCAGCAGGTCAGCGCAGGGGGCGAGCCAAGAGACCCAGTACTTC
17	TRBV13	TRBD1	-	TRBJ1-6	CASSTGQQSSYNSPLHF	TGTGCCAGCAGCACGGGACAGCAGAGCTCCTATAATTCACCCCTCCACTTT
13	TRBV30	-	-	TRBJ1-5	CAWGPRGNQPQHF	TGTGCCTGGGGGCCTAGGGGAAATCAGCCCCAGCATTTT